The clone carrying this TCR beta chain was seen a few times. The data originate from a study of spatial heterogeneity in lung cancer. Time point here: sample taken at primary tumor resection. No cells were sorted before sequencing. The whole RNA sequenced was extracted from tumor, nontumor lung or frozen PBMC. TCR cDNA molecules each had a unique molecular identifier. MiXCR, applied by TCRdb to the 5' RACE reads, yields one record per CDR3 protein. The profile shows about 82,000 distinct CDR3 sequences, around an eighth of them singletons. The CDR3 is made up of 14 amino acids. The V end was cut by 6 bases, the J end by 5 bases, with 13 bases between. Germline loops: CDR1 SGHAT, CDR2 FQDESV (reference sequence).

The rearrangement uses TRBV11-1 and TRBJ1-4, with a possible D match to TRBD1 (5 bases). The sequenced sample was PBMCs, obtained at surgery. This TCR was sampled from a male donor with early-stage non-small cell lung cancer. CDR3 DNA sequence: TGTGCCAGCAGTCTACAGGAGTTGAATGAAAAACTGTTTTTT. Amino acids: CASSLQELNEKLFF.